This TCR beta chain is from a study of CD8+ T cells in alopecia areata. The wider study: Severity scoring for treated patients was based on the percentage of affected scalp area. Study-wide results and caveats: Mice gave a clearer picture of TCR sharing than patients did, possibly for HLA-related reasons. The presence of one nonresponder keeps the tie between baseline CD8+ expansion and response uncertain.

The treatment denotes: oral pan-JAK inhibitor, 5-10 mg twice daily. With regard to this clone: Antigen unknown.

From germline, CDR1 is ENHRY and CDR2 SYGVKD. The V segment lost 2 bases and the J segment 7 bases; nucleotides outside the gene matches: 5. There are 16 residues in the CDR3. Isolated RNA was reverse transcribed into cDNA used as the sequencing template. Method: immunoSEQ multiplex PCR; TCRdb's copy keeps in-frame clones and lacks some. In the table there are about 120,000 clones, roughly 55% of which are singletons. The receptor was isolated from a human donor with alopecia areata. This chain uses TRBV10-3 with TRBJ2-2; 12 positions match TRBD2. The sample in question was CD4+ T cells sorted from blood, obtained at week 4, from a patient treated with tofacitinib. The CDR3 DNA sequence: TGTGCCATCAGTGAGACTAGCGGGAGGCTAAGCGGGGAGCTGTTTTTT. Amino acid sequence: CAISETSGRLSGELFF.